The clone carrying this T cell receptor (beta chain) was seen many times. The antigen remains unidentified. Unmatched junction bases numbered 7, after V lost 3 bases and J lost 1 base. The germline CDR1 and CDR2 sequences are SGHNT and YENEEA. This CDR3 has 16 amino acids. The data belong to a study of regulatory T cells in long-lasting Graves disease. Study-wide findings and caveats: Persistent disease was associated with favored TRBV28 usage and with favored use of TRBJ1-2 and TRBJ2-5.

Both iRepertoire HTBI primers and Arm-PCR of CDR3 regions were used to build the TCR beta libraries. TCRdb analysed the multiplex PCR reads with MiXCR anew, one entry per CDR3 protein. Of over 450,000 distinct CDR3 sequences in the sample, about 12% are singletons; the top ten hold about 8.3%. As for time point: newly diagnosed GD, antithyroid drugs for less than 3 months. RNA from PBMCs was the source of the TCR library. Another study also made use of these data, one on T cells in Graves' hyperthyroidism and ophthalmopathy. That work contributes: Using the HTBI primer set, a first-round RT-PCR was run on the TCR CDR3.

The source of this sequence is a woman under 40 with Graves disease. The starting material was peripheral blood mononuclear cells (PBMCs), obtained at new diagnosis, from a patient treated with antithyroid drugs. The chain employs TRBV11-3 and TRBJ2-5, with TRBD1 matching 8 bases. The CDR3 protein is CASSFGWTGPQETQYF. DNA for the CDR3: TGTGCCAGCAGCTTCGGCTGGACAGGGCCCCAAGAGACCCAGTACTTC.